Listed here are 18 T cell receptor beta chains from one sample, sequenced in a study of cytomegalovirus exposure and HLA in healthy donors (dated by TCRdb to the late 2010s). Library preparation was by the immunoSEQ multiplex PCR assay. For the multiplex PCR, a mixture combining 60 forward primers for TCR Vbeta segments and 13 reverse primers for TCR Jbeta segments was used. TCRdb carries this immuneACCESS record with in-frame sequences only. Its versions omit some clonotypes, under half of them owing to an unresolved V gene in the studies checked, with the rest unexplained. This sample holds about 120,000 clones; less than 20% were observed only once. Of the sample, under 2.5% is held by the ten largest clones. Sequencing was carried out using PBMCs. Receptors originate from a woman under 30 in good health and CMV-seronegative.

The V and J genes are TRBV5-5 and TRBJ2-1; TRBD2 is a possible D gene (5 bases). V was shortened by 3 bases and J by 1 base, with 11 bases between the two germline ends. Germline V gene data show CDR1 as SGHKS and CDR2 as YYEKEE (reference sequence). CDR3 length equals 15 residues. The CDR3 nucleotides read TGTGCCAGCAGCTCTAGGGAGCTATCCTACAATGAGCAGTTCTTC. Its translation is CASSSRELSYNEQFF.

Notes on this clone: One end of the junction is discordant with germline, which a read error may explain. The chain joins TRBV11-3 to TRBJ2-2; possible D gene TRBD2, 7 bases. This CDR3 comprises 14 residues. Germline V gene lookup returns CDR1 SGHNT and CDR2 YENEEA. The CDR3 loop is CVSSLRGASGELFF. CDR3 sequence (DNA): TGTGTCAGCAGCTTACGGGGGGCCAGCGGGGAGCTGTTTTTT.

The V gene is TRBV28, the J gene TRBJ2-7; 10 positions agree with TRBD2. From germline, CDR1 is MDHEN and CDR2 SYDVKM. The V segment lost 6 bases and the J segment 3 bases; nucleotides outside the gene matches: 5. This CDR3 comprises 14 residues. CDR3 protein: CASRSGTSVYEQYF. The CDR3 coding sequence is TGTGCCAGCAGGTCCGGGACTAGCGTCTACGAGCAGTACTTC.

The DNA for the CDR3 is TGCGCCAGCAGCCCCCCCGACAGGGCCTACGAGCAGTACTTC. Encoded protein: CASSPPDRAYEQYF. The chain couples TRBV4-1 to TRBJ2-7; 7 bases match TRBD1. The CDR3 is 14 residues long. The germline CDR1 and CDR2 sequences are MGHRA and YSYEKL. The junction had 5 bases not matched to a gene; V was cut back by 4 bases and J by 2 bases.

The table lists this clone with a few counts. This sequence joins TRBV7-3 and TRBJ1-5; D remains unclear. This CDR3 has 13 residues. Trimming cost V 0 bases and J 5 bases, with 5 bases left between them. The germline V gene encodes CDR1 SGHTA and CDR2 FQGTGA. CDR3 DNA: TGTGCCAGCAGCTTAACGGGCGATCAGCCCCAGCATTTT. It codes for CASSLTGDQPQHF.

The table lists this clone with a few counts. The chain employs TRBV27 and TRBJ2-1; 8 nucleotides match TRBD2. V was pared by 3 bases and J by 7 bases, with 2 bases of the junction left unmatched. The germline CDR1 and CDR2 sequences are MNHEY and SMNVEV (reference sequence). The CDR3 consists of 13 residues. Here the CDR3 reads CASSFPGGNEQFF. CDR3 in DNA: TGTGCCAGCAGTTTTCCGGGGGGGAATGAGCAGTTCTTC.

V usage is TRBV30 and J usage is TRBJ2-5; 8 nucleotides align to TRBD2. This CDR3 is 15 amino acids long. Germline V gene lookup returns CDR1 GTSNPN and CDR2 SVGIG (reference sequence). Losses at the gene ends were 0 bases for V and 0 bases for J; bases not matched to a gene: 3. The CDR3 region has the DNA TGTGCCTGGAGTGTACGGCGGGGGGACCAAGAGACCCAGTACTTC. This gives the protein CAWSVRRGDQETQYF.

The chain uses TRBV5-6 and TRBJ2-7; TRBD1 matches at 11 bases. The CDR3 covers 15 residues. With 0 bases clipped from V and 3 bases from J, the junction kept 2 bases outside the gene matches. Germline V gene sequence: CDR1 SGHDT, CDR2 YYEEEE. The CDR3 reads CASSLGGTGGYEQYF. The CDR3 DNA reads TGTGCCAGCAGCTTGGGGGGGACAGGGGGCTACGAGCAGTACTTC.

The chain links TRBV14 to TRBJ2-1; TRBD2 aligns across 8 bases. This CDR3 contains 14 residues. V shed 6 bases, J shed 3 bases, and the junction held 4 bases outside the gene matches. Germline CDR1 is SGHDN and CDR2 is FVKESK. CDR3 loop: CASSPLAGYNEQFF. The DNA for the CDR3 is TGTGCCAGCAGTCCCCTAGCGGGCTACAATGAGCAGTTCTTC.

This clone was counted only a few times. The chain is built from TRBV6-1 and TRBJ2-7, with 8 bases lining up with TRBD1. This CDR3 is built from 14 residues. Germline V gene sequence: CDR1 MNHNS, CDR2 SASEGT. J lost 6 bases, V lost 6 bases, and 10 bases had no gene match. Here the CDR3 DNA reads TGTGCCAGCAGCTCCGGGACAGGTATCGTCGAGCAGTACTTC. Its protein is CASSSGTGIVEQYF.

J is TRBJ2-1 and V is TRBV28; TRBD1 might be the D (5 bases). V shed 5 bases and J shed 10 bases, with 18 bases lying between them. This CDR3 spans 14 amino acids. Germline V gives CDR1 MDHEN, CDR2 SYDVKM. The CDR3 region has the DNA TGTGCCAGCAGTCGCGTTAGTGGGGCCGGCGAGCAGTTCTTC. Protein product: CASSRVSGAGEQFF.

This clone has a single count. The chain joins TRBV5-6 to TRBJ1-4, with D uncertain. Trimming left V 5 bases short and J 10 bases short, with 12 bases between. Germline CDR1 is SGHDT and CDR2 is YYEEEE. CDR3 length equals 12 residues. The CDR3 sequence is CASRWKGGKLFF. CDR3 sequence (DNA): TGTGCCAGCAGATGGAAGGGAGGAAAACTGTTTTTT. The entire variable domain, with the rest obtained from reference TRBV5-6 and TRBJ1-4, is as follows: DAGVTQSPTHLIKTRGQQVTLRCSPKSGHDTVSWYQQALGQGPQFIFQYYEEEERQRGNFPDRFSGHQFPNYSSELNVNALLLGDSALYLCASRWKGGKLFFGSGTQLSVL.

The chain joins TRBV7-2 to TRBJ2-2, with D possibly matching TRBD1 (5 bases). This CDR3 comprises 16 residues. The V gene lost 0 bases and the J gene lost 3 bases, with 11 bases spanning the gap. CDR1 and CDR2 (germline): SGHTA, FQGNSA. CDR3 sequence (DNA): TGTGCCAGCAGCTTAGCGGGCCAGGGCGACACCGGGGAGCTGTTTTTT. It is translated as CASSLAGQGDTGELFF.

In its sample, this clone was seen a few times. The CDR3 sequence is CASSEWSMNTEAFF. CDR3 DNA: TGTGCCAGCAGTGAGTGGAGCATGAACACTGAAGCTTTCTTT. The chain combines TRBV2 with TRBJ1-1; D uncertain. CDR1 and CDR2 from the germline V gene are SNHLY and FYNNEI. CDR3 length: 14 residues. V shed 3 bases and J shed 0 bases, with 8 bases lying between them. Together with reference TRBV2 and TRBJ1-1, the CDR3 gives the full variable domain: EPEVTQTPSHQVTQMGQEVILRCVPISNHLYFYWYRQILGQKVEFLVSFYNNEISEKSEIFDDQFSVERPDGSNFTLKIRSTKLEDSAMYFCASSEWSMNTEAFFGQGTRLTVV.

The chain couples TRBV11-2 to TRBJ1-2, with TRBD1 matching over 9 bases. Looked up from germline, CDR1 is SGHAT and CDR2 is FQNNGV. Unmatched junction bases numbered 2, after V lost 5 bases and J lost 4 bases. The CDR3 runs to 13 residues. DNA for the CDR3: TGTGCCAGCAGCCACAGGGGGCTCTATGGCTACACCTTC. This translates into CASSHRGLYGYTF.

In its sample, this clone was seen a few times. V is TRBV9 and J is TRBJ1-3; D not certain. The CDR3 is made up of 13 amino acids. Trimming stripped 4 bases from V and 0 bases from J, with 5 bases between. Germline values: CDR1 SGDLS, CDR2 YYNGEE. The CDR3 protein is CASSHNSGNTIYF. The CDR3 DNA follows: TGTGCCAGCAGCCACAACTCTGGAAACACCATATATTTT.

This clone was observed a handful of times. The chain is built from TRBV9 and TRBJ2-7; maybe TRBD2 (5 bases). The germline V gene has CDR1 SGDLS and CDR2 YYNGEE. CDR3 length: 15 residues. V was cut by 3 bases and J by 3 bases, with 16 bases left in between. In DNA, the CDR3 is TGTGCCAGCAGCGGAGGGATGGGTTCTCACTACGAGCAGTACTTC. Protein: CASSGGMGSHYEQYF. Filled out from reference TRBV9 and TRBJ2-7, the complete variable domain reads DSGVTQTPKHLITATGQRVTLRCSPRSGDLSVYWYQQSLDQGLQFLIQYYNGEERAKGNILERFSAQQFPDLHSELNLSSLELGDSALYFCASSGGMGSHYEQYFGPGTRLTVT.

This clone was seen only a few times. This chain uses TRBV7-6 with TRBJ1-2; the D gene is possibly TRBD1 (5 bases). The CDR3 has 16 amino acids. V was clipped by 5 bases and J by 1 base, with 17 bases between them. CDR1 SGHVS and CDR2 FNYEAQ come from the germline V gene. The CDR3 region has the DNA TGTGCCAGCAGCCCTTCGTGGCGGGGACTTAACTATGGCTACACCTTC. Its translation is CASSPSWRGLNYGYTF.